These 10 T cell receptor beta chains share one sample of origin, sequenced in a study of cytomegalovirus exposure and HLA in healthy donors (dated by TCRdb to about 2017). The library was produced with the immunoSEQ multiplex PCR assay. TCRdb stores this immuneACCESS table with in-frame sequences only. Part of the clones is absent; in the studies checked, under half of the shortfall reflects unresolved V genes, and no reason is known for the rest. The sample table lists 120,000 to 150,000 clones, around 85% of them with a count of one. The ten largest clones add up to under 3% of the sample. Sequenced material: PBMCs. All receptors derive from a man younger than 35 in good health and CMV-seronegative.

This clone appeared a few times. J is TRBJ2-7 and V is TRBV7-9; D is perhaps TRBD1 (5 bases). V lost 3 bases and J lost 3, with 12 bases in between. The CDR3 runs to 14 residues. Germline V gene sequence: CDR1 SEHNR, CDR2 FQNEAQ (reference sequence). The CDR3 region has the DNA TGTGCCAGCAGCTTGCTTGAAACAGGCTACGAGCAGTACTTC. This sequence encodes CASSLLETGYEQYF.

The chain carries TRBV5-1 and TRBJ2-3; 11 bases fit TRBD2. The V and J ends lost 4 bases and 1 base, in that order; junction bases with no gene match: 2. The CDR3 runs to 15 residues. Germline CDR1 is SGHRS and CDR2 is YFSETQ. The CDR3 nucleotides are TGCGCCAGCAGCCAGGGACTAGCGGGCACAGATACGCAGTATTTT. Its protein is CASSQGLAGTDTQYF.

The J gene is TRBJ2-5, the V gene TRBV7-2; 8 bases are shared with TRBD1. Germline loops: CDR1 SGHTA, CDR2 FQGNSA. The CDR3 spans 15 residues. With 4 bases clipped from V and 3 bases from J, the junction kept 7 bases outside the gene matches. DNA for the CDR3: TGTGCCAGCAGCTCTCCAGGGGGCGGGGAAGAGACCCAGTACTTC. Translated: CASSSPGGGEETQYF.

V gene TRBV27 combines with J gene TRBJ2-7, with TRBD1 matching 11 bases. V was pared by 6 bases and J by 6 bases, with 7 bases of the junction left unmatched. The CDR3 extends over 14 amino acids. Germline-derived CDR1 and CDR2 are MNHEY and SMNVEV (reference sequence). The CDR3 protein is CASRVGTGGREQYF. CDR3 coding DNA: TGTGCCAGCAGGGTCGGGACAGGGGGTCGCGAGCAGTACTTC.

This clone was found a few times. In the same sample, other DNA sequences code for this CDR3. This chain links TRBV6-4 with TRBJ2-3; TRBD2 aligns across 7 bases. The CDR3 spans 15 residues. The germline CDR1 and CDR2 sequences are MRHNA and SNTAGT. V lost 0 bases and J lost 1; bases outside the gene matches: 1. CDR3 region: CASSDSSGGTDTQYF. The CDR3, as DNA: TGTGCCAGCAGTGACTCAAGCGGGGGCACAGATACGCAGTATTTT.

This chain joins TRBV7-8 and TRBJ2-7; tentatively, D is TRBD1 (7 bases). The CDR3 is 17 amino acids. CDR1 and CDR2 (germline): SGHVS, FQNEAQ. Trimming stripped 6 bases from V and 4 bases from J, with 25 bases between. The CDR3 DNA reads as TGTGCCAGCAGTTTCCCCCCCCGGGACCCAGGGGGGTACGAGCAGTACTTC. It translates to CASSFPPRDPGGYEQYF.

The V and J genes are TRBV13 and TRBJ2-2; 7 nucleotides match TRBD1. The J segment lost 4 bases and the V segment lost 3 bases, leaving 5 bases of the junction unmatched. The CDR3 covers 15 residues. Germline V gene data show CDR1 as PRHDT and CDR2 as FYEKMQ (reference sequence). The DNA for the CDR3 is TGTGCCAGCAGCTTCGACAGGGCTGGCACCGGGGAGCTGTTTTTT. Translating it yields CASSFDRAGTGELFF.

The gene calls are TRBV7-9 and TRBJ2-1; 7 bases line up with TRBD1. Trimming at V came to 5 bases and at J to 4 bases, leaving 11 bases not matched to a gene. This CDR3 contains 16 residues. Germline V gives CDR1 SEHNR, CDR2 FQNEAQ (reference sequence). This chain's CDR3 is CASSPPGATGYNEQFF. The CDR3 bases are TGTGCCAGCAGCCCACCCGGCGCGACAGGGTACAATGAGCAGTTCTTC. Together with reference TRBV7-9 and TRBJ2-1, the CDR3 gives the full variable domain: DTGVSQNPRHKITKRGQNVTFRCDPISEHNRLYWYRQTLGQGPEFLTYFQNEAQLEKSRLLSDRFSAERPKGSFSTLEIQRTEQGDSAMYLCASSPPGATGYNEQFFGPGTRLTVL.

The J gene is TRBJ2-3, the V gene TRBV9; D uncertain. The ends were cut back, 0 bases at V and 4 bases at J, with 6 bases in the middle. The CDR3 is 13 residues long. The germline V gene encodes CDR1 SGDLS and CDR2 YYNGEE. CDR3 sequence: CASSVGVADTQYF. The CDR3 nucleotides read TGTGCCAGCAGCGTAGGAGTGGCAGATACGCAGTATTTT.

The chain couples TRBV5-1 to TRBJ2-7; 10 nucleotides align to TRBD2. CDR3 length equals 15 residues. Germline V lookup: CDR1 SGHRS, CDR2 YFSETQ. After removal of 4 bases from V and 5 bases from J, the junction contained 9 bases not matched to a gene. The CDR3 nucleotides are TGCGCCAGCAGCCCTCCGTCTAGCGGGAGTGACGAGCAGTACTTC. Amino acids: CASSPPSSGSDEQYF.